This record looks at one T cell receptor (beta chain) sequence and its context. The data belong to a study of blood T cell repertoires in COVID-19. Study-level background: Samples taken during acute and convalescent COVID-19 were collected in the United States, Italy and Spain. T cells, B-cell-depleted T cells, or PBMCs supplied cDNA or gDNA.

Study processing details: Reference gene primer amplification gave nucleated cell count estimates. Measured with immunoSEQ multiplex PCR; TCRdb has only the in-frame clones, and not every one. That table furnishes V, J and clone size, whereas the DNA furnished D and trimming. Altogether roughly 140,000 clones are present, just over 85% being singletons, with the ten largest covering roughly 3.4%. The CDR3 consists of 12 residues. Germline V gene lookup returns CDR1 SEHNR and CDR2 FQNEAQ (reference sequence). The V end lost 2 bases, the J end lost 6 bases, and 4 bases lay between the germline ends. The sequenced material came from peripheral blood. The clonotype comes from a man between 65 and 80 years old with acute or convalescent COVID-19. The chain couples TRBV7-9 to TRBJ1-4; D uncertain. CDR3 in amino acids: CASSLLHEKLFF. The CDR3 DNA reads TGTGCCAGCAGCTTACTACATGAAAAACTGTTTTTT.